Sequencing of this T cell receptor (beta chain) was carried out in a study of shared clonotypes between healthy human individuals. Overall study findings and caveats: Relative to their counterparts shared across all four donors, non-shared clonotypes exhibited diminished generation probabilities. Rarefaction gave evidence that sorted-subset sequencing remained incomplete despite large depth.

Assay used: immunoSEQ multiplex PCR; TCRdb lists only in-frame clones, some missing. Altogether about 680,000 clones are present, roughly 94% being singletons, with the ten largest covering nearly 25%. On this clone: What it binds is unknown.

Naive CD8 cells comprised CD45RO-negative, CCR7-positively selected cells, excluding terminally differentiated effector memory CD45RA+ cells. The sample comprised naive CD8+ T cells sorted from blood. The receptor's source is a man aged 25 to 45 in good health.

The CDR3 spells CASSQRLAGDTGELFF. CDR3 in DNA: TGTGCCAGCAGCCAAAGACTAGCGGGGGACACCGGGGAGCTGTTTTTT. The chain combines TRBV9 with TRBJ2-2, with 12 bases that match TRBD2. The V segment lost 4 bases and the J segment 3 bases; nucleotides outside the gene matches: 4. The CDR3 loop spans 16 amino acids. Germline loops: CDR1 SGDLS, CDR2 YYNGEE.